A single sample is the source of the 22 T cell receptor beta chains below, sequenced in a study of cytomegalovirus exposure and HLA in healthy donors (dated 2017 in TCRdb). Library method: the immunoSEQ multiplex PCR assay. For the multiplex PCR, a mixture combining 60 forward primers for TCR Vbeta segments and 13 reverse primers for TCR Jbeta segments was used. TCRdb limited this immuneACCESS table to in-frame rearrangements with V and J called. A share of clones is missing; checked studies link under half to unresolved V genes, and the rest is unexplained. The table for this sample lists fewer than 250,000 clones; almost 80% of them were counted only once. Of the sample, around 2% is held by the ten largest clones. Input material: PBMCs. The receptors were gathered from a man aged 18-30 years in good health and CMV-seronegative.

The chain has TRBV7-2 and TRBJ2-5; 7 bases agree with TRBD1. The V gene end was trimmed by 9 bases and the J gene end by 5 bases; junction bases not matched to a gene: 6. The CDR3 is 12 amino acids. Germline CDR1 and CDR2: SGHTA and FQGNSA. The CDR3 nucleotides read TGTGCCAGTAGAGGGGGCGCGGAGACCCAGTACTTC. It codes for CASRGGAETQYF.

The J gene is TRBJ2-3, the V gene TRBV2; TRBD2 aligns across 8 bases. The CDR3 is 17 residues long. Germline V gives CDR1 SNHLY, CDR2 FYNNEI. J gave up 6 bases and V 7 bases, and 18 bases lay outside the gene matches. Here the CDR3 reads CASTPTGGAPRWDTQYF. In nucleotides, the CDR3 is TGTGCCAGCACCCCCACCGGGGGGGCCCCCCGGTGGGATACGCAGTATTTT. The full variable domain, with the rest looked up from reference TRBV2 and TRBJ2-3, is EPEVTQTPSHQVTQMGQEVILRCVPISNHLYFYWYRQILGQKVEFLVSFYNNEISEKSEIFDDQFSVERPDGSNFTLKIRSTKLEDSAMYFCASTPTGGAPRWDTQYFGPGTRLTVL.

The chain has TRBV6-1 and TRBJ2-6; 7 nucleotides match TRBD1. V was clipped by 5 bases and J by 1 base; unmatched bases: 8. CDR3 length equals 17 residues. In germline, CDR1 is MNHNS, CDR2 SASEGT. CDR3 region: CASSQGARGSGANVLTF. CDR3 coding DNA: TGTGCCAGCAGTCAAGGAGCCAGGGGGTCTGGGGCCAACGTCCTGACTTTC.

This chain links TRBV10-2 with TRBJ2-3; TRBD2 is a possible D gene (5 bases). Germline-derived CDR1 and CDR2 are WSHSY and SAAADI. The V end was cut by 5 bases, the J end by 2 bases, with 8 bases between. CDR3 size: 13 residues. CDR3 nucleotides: TGCGCCAGCAGTTACGGGAACACAGATACGCAGTATTTT. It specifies CASSYGNTDTQYF.

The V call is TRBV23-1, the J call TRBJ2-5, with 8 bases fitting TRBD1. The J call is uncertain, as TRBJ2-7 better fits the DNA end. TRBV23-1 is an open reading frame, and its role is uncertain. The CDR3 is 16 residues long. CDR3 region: CASSQNRGLEIDEQYF. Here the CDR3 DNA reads TGCGCCAGCAGTCAAAACAGGGGGTTGGAAATTGACGAGCAGTACTTC.

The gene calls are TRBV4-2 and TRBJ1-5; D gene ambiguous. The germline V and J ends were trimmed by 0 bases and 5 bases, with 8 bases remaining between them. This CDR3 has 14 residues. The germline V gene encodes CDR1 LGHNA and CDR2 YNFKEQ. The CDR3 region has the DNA TGTGCCAGCAGCCAAGATTCTCGAGATCAGCCCCAGCATTTT. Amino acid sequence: CASSQDSRDQPQHF.

CDR3 coding DNA: TGCGCCAGCAGCTTGGCCTGGAGCGGGGGAGATACCGGGGAGCTGTTTTTT. Protein product: CASSLAWSGGDTGELFF. The chain links TRBV5-1 to TRBJ2-2, with TRBD2 identical over 8 bases. The V gene's germline CDR1 is SGHRS and CDR2 YFSETQ. This CDR3 has 17 residues. With 0 bases clipped from V and 5 bases from J, the junction kept 9 bases outside the gene matches.

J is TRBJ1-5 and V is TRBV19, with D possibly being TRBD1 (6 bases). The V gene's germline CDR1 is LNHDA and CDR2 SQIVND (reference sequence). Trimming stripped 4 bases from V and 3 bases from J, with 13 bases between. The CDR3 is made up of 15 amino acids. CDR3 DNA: TGTGCCAGTAGTACCATCCGGGACACCAATCAGCCCCAGCATTTT. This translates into CASSTIRDTNQPQHF.

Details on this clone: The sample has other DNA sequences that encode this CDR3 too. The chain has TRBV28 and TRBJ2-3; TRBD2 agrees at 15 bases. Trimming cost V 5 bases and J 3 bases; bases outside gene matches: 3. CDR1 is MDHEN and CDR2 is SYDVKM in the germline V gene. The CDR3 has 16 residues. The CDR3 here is CASSPGTSGRTDTQYF. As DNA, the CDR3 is TGTGCCAGCAGTCCGGGGACTAGCGGGAGGACAGATACGCAGTATTTT.

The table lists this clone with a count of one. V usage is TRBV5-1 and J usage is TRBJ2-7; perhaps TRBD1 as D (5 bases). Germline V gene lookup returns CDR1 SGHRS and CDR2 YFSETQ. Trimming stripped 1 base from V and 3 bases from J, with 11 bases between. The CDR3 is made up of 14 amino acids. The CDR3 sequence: CASSLIRGGYEQYF. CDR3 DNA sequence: TGCGCCAGCAGCTTGATTAGGGGCGGCTACGAGCAGTACTTC. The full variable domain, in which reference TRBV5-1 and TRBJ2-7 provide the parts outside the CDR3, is KAGVTQTPRYLIKTRGQQVTLSCSPISGHRSVSWYQQTPGQGLQFLFEYFSETQRNKGNFPGRFSGRQFSNSRSEMNVSTLELGDSALYLCASSLIRGGYEQYFGPGTRLTVT.

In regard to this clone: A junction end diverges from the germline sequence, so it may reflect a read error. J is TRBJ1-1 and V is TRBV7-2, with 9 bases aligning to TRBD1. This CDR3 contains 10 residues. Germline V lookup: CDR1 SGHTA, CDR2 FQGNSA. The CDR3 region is CASSGGTGSF. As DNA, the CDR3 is TGTGCCAGCAGCGGCGGGACAGGGAGTTTT. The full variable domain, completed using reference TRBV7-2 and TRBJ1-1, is GAGVSQSPSNKVTEKGKDVELRCDPISGHTALYWYRQSLGQGLEFLIYFQGNSAPDKSGLPSDRFSAERTGGSVSTLTIQRTQQEDSAVYLCASSGGTGSFGQGTRLTVV.

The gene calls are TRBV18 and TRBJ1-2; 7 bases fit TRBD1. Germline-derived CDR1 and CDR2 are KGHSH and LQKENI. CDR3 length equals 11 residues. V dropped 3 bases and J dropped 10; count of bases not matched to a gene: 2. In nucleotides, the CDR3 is TGTGCCAGCTCACCTGGGACAGCCTACACCTTC. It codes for CASSPGTAYTF.

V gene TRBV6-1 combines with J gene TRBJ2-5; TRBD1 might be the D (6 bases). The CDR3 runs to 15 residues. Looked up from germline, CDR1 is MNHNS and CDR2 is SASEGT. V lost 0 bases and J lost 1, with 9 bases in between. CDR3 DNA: TGTGCCAGCAGTGAAGCCGACAGGAGCCAAGAGACCCAGTACTTC. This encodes CASSEADRSQETQYF.

DNA for the CDR3: TGTGCCAGCAGCGGGGGGTGGAGCTCCATGAACACTGAAGCTTTCTTT. Its protein product is CASSGGWSSMNTEAFF. The chain couples TRBV11-3 to TRBJ1-1, with D possibly matching TRBD1 (5 bases). V was shortened by 5 bases and J by 0 bases, with 16 bases between the two germline ends. Per germline, CDR1 SGHNT and CDR2 YENEEA. CDR3 length equals 16 residues.

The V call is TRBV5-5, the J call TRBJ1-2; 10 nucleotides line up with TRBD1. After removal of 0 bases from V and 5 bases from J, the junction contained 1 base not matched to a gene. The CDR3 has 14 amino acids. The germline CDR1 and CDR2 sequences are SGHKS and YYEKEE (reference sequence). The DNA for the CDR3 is TGTGCCAGCAGCTTGGAGGGACAGGGGTATGGCTACACCTTC. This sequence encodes CASSLEGQGYGYTF.

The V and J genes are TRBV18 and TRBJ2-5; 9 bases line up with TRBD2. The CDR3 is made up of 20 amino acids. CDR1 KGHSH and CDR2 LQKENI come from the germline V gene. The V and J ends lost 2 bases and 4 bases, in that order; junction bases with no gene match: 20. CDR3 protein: CASSPKLTIAGVKGRETQYF. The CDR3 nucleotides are TGTGCCAGCTCACCAAAGTTGACGATAGCGGGAGTTAAGGGGAGAGAGACCCAGTACTTC.

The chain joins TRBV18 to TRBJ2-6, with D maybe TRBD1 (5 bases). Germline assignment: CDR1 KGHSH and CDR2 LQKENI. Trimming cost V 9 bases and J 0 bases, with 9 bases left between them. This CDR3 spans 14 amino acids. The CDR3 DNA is TGTGCCAGTCAAGGGGACTCTGGGGCCAACGTCCTGACTTTC. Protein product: CASQGDSGANVLTF.

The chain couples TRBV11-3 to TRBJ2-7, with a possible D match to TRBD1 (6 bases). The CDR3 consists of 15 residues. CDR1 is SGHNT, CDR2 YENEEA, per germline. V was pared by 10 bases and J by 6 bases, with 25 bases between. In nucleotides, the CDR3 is TGTGCCAACAGAAGGACAGAGGGCGGCCGATCCGAGCAGTACTTC. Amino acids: CANRRTEGGRSEQYF.

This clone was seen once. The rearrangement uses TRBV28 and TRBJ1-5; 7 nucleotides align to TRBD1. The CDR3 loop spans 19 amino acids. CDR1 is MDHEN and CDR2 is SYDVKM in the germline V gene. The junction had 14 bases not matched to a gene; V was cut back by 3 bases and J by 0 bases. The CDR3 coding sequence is TGTGCCAGCAGTTTCACCCGAGACAGGGAAATCTATAGCAATCAGCCCCAGCATTTT. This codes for CASSFTRDREIYSNQPQHF. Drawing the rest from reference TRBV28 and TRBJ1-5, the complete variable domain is DVKVTQSSRYLVKRTGEKVFLECVQDMDHENMFWYRQDPGLGLRLIYFSYDVKMKEKGDIPEGYSVSREKKERFSLILESASTNQTSMYLCASSFTRDREIYSNQPQHFGDGTRLSIL.

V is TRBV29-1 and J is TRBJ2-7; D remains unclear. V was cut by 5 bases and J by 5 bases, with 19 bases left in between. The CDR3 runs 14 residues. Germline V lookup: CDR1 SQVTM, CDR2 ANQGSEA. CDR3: CSVKSATNPHEQYF. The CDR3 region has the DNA TGCAGCGTTAAAAGCGCGACCAACCCCCACGAGCAGTACTTC.

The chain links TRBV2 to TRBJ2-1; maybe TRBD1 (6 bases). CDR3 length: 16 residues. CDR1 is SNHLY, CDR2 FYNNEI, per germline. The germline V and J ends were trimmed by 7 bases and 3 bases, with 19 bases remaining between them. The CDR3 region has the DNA TGTGCCAGCACCGAGGGAAGACAGGAGATCTACAATGAGCAGTTCTTC. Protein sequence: CASTEGRQEIYNEQFF.

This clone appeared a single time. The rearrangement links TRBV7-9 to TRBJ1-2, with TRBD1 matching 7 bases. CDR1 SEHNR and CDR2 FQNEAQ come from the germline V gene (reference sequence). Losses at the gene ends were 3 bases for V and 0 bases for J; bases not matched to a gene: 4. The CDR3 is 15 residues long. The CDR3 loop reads CASSFGQATNYGYTF. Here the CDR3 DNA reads TGTGCCAGCAGCTTTGGACAGGCGACTAACTATGGCTACACCTTC.